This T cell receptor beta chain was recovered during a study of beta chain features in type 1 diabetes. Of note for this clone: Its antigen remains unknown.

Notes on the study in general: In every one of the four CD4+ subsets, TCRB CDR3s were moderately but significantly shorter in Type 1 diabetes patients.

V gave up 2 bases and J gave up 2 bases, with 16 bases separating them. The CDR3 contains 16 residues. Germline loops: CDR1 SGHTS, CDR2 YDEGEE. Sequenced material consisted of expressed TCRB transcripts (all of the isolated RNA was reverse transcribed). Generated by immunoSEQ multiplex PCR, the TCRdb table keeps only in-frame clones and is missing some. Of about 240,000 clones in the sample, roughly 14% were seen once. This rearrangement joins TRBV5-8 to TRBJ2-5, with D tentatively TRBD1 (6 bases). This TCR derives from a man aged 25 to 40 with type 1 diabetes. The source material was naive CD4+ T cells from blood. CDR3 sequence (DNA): TGTGCCAGCAGCTTTCGTCCGAGGACAGTACAAGAGACCCAGTACTTC. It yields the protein CASSFRPRTVQETQYF.